One T cell receptor beta chain is described in this entry. This clone turned up a few times. Its antigen is unknown. Per-base qualities were not stored, and no clone one base away is much larger. The record originates from a study of beta chain features in type 1 diabetes (dated by TCRdb to the late 2010s). With regard to the full study: No differences in mean age, gender distribution, total cell number or subset yield were found between patients and healthy donors. A total of about 99,000,000 sorted cells were examined across all samples, and RNA yield correlated strongly with the number of cells per subset. In the study, TCRB repertoires of sorted circulating CD4+ T cell subsets from recently diagnosed type 1 diabetes patients were compared with those of matched healthy donors. Whereas all 30 or so donors provided naive and central memory subsets, regulatory and stem cell-like memory subsets were isolated from just 8 patients and roughly 8 healthy donors. Findings and caveats that apply to the study as a whole: Because cDNA was sequenced instead of genomic DNA, activated cells with high expression could be over-represented, although the groups did not differ in activation or CD3 levels. Naive, central memory and regulatory TCRB repertoires appeared to be more alike among patients than among healthy donors. PCR may preferentially amplify shorter templates, but because patient and control samples were amplified and corrected together, any resulting skew would affect both groups equally. Type 1 diabetes patients showed a moderate but significant shortening of TCRB CDR3 length in all four CD4+ subsets. Fewer insertions and more nucleotide deletions at VDJ recombination sites were observed in patients with type 1 diabetes, implying thymic rearrangement abnormalities. Because the HLA sub-analyses included only small numbers of individuals, any influence of HLA type on TCRB rearrangement was left unresolved.

Each donor gave one peripheral blood draw, averaging about 120 mL, which was collected into heparinised tubes. A BD FACSAria II and a panel including CD45RO, CCR7, CD25, CD127, CD95 and CD27 were used to sort naive, central memory, regulatory and stem cell-like memory CD4+ T cells. Purity was above 95% for every sorted population. PBMCs were isolated right away by Lymphoprep density gradient centrifugation and were stained directly, without culture. So that batch effects would be minimized, each experiment stained and sorted samples in pairs, pairing one healthy donor with one patient. All of the isolated RNA was reverse transcribed with the High Capacity cDNA Reverse Transcription Kit, so expressed TCRB transcripts were sequenced. Deep immunoSEQ sequencing was performed on naive, central memory and regulatory T cell samples, with an average of approximately 3.9 million total reads per sample. After sorted cells were lysed in RLT buffer, RNA was extracted with DNase-treated RNeasy Micro or Mini kits, with the choice depending on cell number. To prevent cross-contamination, each cell subset was processed individually, whereas patient and healthy donor samples were processed jointly. TCRB sequences were amplified from cDNA with the immunoSEQ multiplex PCR, producing 87-bp fragments spanning the CDR3 region. The amplicons were sequenced using the Illumina HiSeq platform. Concerning the study's data processing: PCR bias was computationally corrected using synthetic template baselines, reads within Hamming distance 2 were collapsed, and singletons that could not be merged were discarded. Reads were aligned against IMGT so that V, D and J genes, CDR3 length and insertions or deletions at six rearrangement sites could be assigned. Clonotype counts were normalized to sorted cell number within each subset before computing true diversity and Gini coefficients with the tcR R package. The overlap coefficient, calculated on TCRB nucleotide sequences, was used to quantify repertoire sharing. TCRdb's version of the immuneACCESS table is confined to in-frame rearrangements and falls short of the full clone set. An unresolved V gene accounts for under half of the shortfall where checked; the remainder is of unknown origin. For V, J and clone size, that table is used; D and trimming come from the DNA. This sample lists 150,000 to 180,000 clones; about 7.3% were detected once. The ten most abundant clones make up approximately 0.69% of the sample.

Sequences were obtained from central memory CD4+ T cells from blood. The receptor's source is a man between 18 and 29 years old in good health.

Here the CDR3 is given as CATQMNTEAFF. Here is the DNA: TGTGCCACCCAGATGAACACTGAAGCTTTCTTT. This chain is built from TRBV28 and TRBJ1-1, with the D gene too uncertain to name. The CDR3 sequence holds 11 residues, the cysteine and phenylalanine included. Only the CDR3 DNA stays, 33 bases, in frame from base 1. CDR1 MDHEN and CDR2 SYDVKM are derived from the germline V gene. V is pared back by 10 bases and J by 0 bases, with 6 bases lying between the germline termini.